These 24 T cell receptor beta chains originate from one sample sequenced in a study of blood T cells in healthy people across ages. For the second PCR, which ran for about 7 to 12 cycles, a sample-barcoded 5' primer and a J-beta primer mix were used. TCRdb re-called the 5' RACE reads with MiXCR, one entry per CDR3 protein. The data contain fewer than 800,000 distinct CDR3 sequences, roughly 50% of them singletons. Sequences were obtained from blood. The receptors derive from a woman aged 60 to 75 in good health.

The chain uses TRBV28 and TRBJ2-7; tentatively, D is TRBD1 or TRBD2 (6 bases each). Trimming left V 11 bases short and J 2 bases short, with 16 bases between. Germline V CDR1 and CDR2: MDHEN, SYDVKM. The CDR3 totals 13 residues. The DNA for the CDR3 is TGTGCCGGGCGGGGCAGGGGAACCTACGAGCAGTACTTC. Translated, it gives CAGRGRGTYEQYF.

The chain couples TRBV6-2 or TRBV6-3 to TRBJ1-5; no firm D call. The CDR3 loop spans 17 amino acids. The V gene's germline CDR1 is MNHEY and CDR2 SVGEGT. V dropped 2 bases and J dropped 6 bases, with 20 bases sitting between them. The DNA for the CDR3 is TGTGCCAGCAGTTACCCCTCGGGTACGGCTTCGACTCAGCCCCAGCATTTT. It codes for CASSYPSGTASTQPQHF.

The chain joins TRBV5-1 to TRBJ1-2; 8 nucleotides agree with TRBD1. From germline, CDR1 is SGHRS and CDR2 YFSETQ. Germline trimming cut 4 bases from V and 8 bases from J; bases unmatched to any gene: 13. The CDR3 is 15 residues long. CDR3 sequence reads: CASSLEGRGRGGYTF. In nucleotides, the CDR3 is TGCGCCAGCAGCCTGGAGGGCAGGGGGCGAGGAGGCTACACCTTC.

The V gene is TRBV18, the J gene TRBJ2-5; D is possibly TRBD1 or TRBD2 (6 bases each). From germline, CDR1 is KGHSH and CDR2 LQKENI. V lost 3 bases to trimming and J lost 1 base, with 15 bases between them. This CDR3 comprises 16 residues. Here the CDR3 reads CASSPLQGGIQETQYF. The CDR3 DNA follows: TGTGCCAGCTCACCTCTACAGGGAGGAATCCAAGAGACCCAGTACTTC.

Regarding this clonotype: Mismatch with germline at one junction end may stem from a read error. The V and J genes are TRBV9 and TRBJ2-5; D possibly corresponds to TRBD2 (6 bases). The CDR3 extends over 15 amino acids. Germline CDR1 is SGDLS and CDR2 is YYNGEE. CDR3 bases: TGTGCCAGCAACGTAGGAAGCGGGTTTAGGGAGACCCAGTACTTC. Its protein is CASNVGSGFRETQYF.

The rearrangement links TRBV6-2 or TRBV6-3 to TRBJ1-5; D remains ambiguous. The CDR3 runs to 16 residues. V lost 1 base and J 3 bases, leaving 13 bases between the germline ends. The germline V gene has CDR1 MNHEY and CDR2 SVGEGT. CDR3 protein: CASSYFPDGYNQPQHF. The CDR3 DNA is TGTGCCAGCAGTTACTTCCCGGACGGGTACAATCAGCCCCAGCATTTT.

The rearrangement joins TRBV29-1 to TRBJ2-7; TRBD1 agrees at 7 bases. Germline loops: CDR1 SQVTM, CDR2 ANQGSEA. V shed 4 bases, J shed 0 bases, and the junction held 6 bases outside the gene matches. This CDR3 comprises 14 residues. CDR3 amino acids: CSVGSDRDSYEQYF. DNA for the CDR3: TGCAGCGTTGGATCAGACAGGGACTCCTACGAGCAGTACTTC.

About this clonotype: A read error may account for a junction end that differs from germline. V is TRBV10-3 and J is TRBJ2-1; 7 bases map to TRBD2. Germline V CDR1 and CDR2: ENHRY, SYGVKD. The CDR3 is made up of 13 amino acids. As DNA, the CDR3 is TGTGCCATCAGTTGGGACTACTACATTGAGCAGTTCTTC. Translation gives CAISWDYYIEQFF.

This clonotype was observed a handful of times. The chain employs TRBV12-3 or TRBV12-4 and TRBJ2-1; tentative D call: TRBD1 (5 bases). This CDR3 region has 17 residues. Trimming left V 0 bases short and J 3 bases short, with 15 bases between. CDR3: CASSLADLDTYYNEQFF. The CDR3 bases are TGTGCCAGCAGTTTAGCAGACCTGGACACTTACTACAATGAGCAGTTCTTC.

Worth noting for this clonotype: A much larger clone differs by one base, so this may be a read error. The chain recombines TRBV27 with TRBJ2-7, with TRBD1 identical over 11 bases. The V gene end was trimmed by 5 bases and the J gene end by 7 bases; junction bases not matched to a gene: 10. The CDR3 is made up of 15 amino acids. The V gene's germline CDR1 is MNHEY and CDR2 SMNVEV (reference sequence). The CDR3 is CASSRSDRGRNEQYF. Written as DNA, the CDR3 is TGTGCCAGCAGTCGATCGGACAGGGGGCGAAATGAGCAGTACTTC.

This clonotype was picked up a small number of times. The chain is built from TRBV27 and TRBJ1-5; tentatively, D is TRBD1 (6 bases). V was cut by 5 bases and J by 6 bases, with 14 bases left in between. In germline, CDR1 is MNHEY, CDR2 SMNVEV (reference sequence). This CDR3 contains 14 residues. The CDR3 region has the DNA TGTGCCAGCAGTGTAACAGGGACAAGTCAGCCCCAGCATTTT. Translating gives CASSVTGTSQPQHF.

The CDR3 loop reads CASSSRLVASATKQFF. In DNA, the CDR3 is TGTGCCAGCAGCTCCCGCCTTGTAGCAAGTGCGACGAAGCAGTTCTTC. This chain links TRBV13 with TRBJ2-1; D gene uncertain. The CDR3 is 16 residues long. V lost 4 bases to trimming and J lost 11 bases, with 24 bases between them. Germline CDR1 PRHDT, CDR2 FYEKMQ (reference sequence).

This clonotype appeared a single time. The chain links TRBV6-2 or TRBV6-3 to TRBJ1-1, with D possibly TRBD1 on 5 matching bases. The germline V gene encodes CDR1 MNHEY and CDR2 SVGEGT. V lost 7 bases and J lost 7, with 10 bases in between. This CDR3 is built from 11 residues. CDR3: CASTRGVEAFF. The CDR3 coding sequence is TGTGCCAGCACAAGAGGGGTTGAAGCTTTCTTT.

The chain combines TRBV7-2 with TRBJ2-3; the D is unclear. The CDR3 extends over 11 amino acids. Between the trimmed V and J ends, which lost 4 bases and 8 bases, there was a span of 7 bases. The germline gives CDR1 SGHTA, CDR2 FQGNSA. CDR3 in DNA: TGTGCCAGCAGCTCGGGTGCTACGCAGTATTTT. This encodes CASSSGATQYF.

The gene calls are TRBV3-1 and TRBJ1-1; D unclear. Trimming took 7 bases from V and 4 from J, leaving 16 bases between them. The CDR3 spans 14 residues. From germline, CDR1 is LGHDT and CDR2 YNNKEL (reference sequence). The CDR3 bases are TGTGCCAGCACCGCAGCGGGCTTGGTCACTGAAGCTTTCTTT. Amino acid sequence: CASTAAGLVTEAFF.

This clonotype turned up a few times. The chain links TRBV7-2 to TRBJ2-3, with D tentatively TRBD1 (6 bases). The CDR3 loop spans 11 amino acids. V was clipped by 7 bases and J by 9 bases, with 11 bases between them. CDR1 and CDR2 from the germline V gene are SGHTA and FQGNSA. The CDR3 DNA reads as TGTGCCAGCACCGCCAGGGGAACGCAGTATTTT. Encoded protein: CASTARGTQYF.

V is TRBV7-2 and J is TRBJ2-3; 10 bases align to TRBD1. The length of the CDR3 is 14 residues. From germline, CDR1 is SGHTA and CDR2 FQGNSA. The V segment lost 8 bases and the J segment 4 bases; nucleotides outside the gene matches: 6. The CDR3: CASARDRGADTQYF. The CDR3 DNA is TGTGCCAGCGCACGGGACAGGGGAGCAGATACGCAGTATTTT.

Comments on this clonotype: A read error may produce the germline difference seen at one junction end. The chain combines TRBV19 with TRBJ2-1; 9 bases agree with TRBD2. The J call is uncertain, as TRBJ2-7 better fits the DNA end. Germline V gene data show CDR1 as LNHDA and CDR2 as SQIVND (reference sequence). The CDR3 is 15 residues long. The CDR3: CANSVTSGSYNEQYF. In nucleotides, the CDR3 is TGTGCCAATAGTGTGACTAGCGGCTCCTACAATGAGCAGTACTTC.

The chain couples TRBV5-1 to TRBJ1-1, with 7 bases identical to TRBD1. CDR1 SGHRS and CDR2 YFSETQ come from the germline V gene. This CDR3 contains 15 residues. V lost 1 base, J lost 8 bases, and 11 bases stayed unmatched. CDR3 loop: CASSLTGSGDSEAFF. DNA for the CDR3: TGCGCCAGCAGCTTGACGGGTTCGGGGGACAGCGAAGCTTTCTTT. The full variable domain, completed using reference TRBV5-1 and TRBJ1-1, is KAGVTQTPRYLIKTRGQQVTLSCSPISGHRSVSWYQQTPGQGLQFLFEYFSETQRNKGNFPGRFSGRQFSNSRSEMNVSTLELGDSALYLCASSLTGSGDSEAFFGQGTRLTVV.

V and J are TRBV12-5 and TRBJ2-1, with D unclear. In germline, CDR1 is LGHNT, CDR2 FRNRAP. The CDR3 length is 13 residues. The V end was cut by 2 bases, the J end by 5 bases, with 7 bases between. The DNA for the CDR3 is TGTGCTAGTGGTTTGTATCCAGACAATGAGCAGTTCTTC. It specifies CASGLYPDNEQFF.

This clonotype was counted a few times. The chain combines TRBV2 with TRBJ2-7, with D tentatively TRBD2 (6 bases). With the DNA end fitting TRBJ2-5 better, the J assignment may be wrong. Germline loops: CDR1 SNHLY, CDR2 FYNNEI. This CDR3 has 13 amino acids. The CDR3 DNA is TGTGCCAGCAGTGGCGGAGGGCGAGAGACCCAGTACTTC. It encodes CASSGGGRETQYF.

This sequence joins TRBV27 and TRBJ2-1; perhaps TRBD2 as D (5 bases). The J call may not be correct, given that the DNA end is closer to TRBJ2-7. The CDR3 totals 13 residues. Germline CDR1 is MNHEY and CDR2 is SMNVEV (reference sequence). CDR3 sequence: CASSLSAGIEQYF. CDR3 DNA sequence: TGTGCCAGCAGTTTATCGGCCGGGATTGAGCAGTACTTC.

CDR3 sequence: CASSKGTTDSSYEQYF. The CDR3 coding sequence is TGTGCCAGCAGCAAAGGGACTACCGACAGCTCCTACGAGCAGTACTTC. This rearrangement joins TRBV6-2 or TRBV6-3 to TRBJ2-7; the match to TRBD2 covers 7 bases. The CDR3 sequence is 16 residues long. Germline CDR1 and CDR2: MNHEY and SVGEGT. J was trimmed by 0 bases and V by 6 bases; bases with no gene match: 11.

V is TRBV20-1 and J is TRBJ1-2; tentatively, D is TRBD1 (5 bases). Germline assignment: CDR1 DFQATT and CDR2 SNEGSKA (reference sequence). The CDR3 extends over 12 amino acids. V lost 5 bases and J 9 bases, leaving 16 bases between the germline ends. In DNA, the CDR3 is TGCAGTGCTTCGGACTACGGGGCAAGCTACACCTTC. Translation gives CSASDYGASYTF.